The 30 T cell receptor beta chains below all came from one sample that was sequenced in a study of blood T cell repertoires in COVID-19. Data came from immunoSEQ multiplex PCR; TCRdb stores just in-frame clones and leaves some out. The sample shows roughly 80,000 clones, around nine tenths of them seen only once. Sequenced sample: peripheral blood. The receptors stem from a woman aged 60 to 75 with acute or convalescent COVID-19.

The chain employs TRBV3-1 (or the pseudogene TRBV3-2) and TRBJ2-3, with unresolved D. Trimming removed 0 bases from V and 6 bases from J, with 4 bases in between. Germline lookup yields CDR1 LGHDT and CDR2 YNNKEL (reference sequence). The CDR3 length is 12 residues. The CDR3 protein is CASSQDLDTQYF. The CDR3 DNA is TGTGCCAGCAGCCAAGATCTGGATACGCAGTATTTT.

This rearrangement joins TRBV9 to TRBJ2-3, with 7 bases that match TRBD2. Germline CDR1 reads SGDLS; CDR2 reads YYNGEE. V trimming: 4 bases; J trimming: 6 bases; junction bases outside the gene matches: 14. The CDR3 totals 16 residues. The CDR3, as DNA: TGTGCCAGCAGCCAAGGACTAGACGAGCCGCAGGATACGCAGTATTTT. Encoded protein: CASSQGLDEPQDTQYF.

This rearrangement joins TRBV10-1 to TRBJ2-6; TRBD1 matches 9 bases. The trim removed 3 bases at V and 2 bases at J, leaving 5 bases unmatched. There are 17 residues in the CDR3. CDR1 WNHNN and CDR2 SYGVQD come from the germline V gene (reference sequence). The CDR3 DNA sequence: TGCGCCAGCAGTGATAACAGGGGGCCTACTGGGGCCAACGTCCTGACTTTC. It specifies CASSDNRGPTGANVLTF.

The chain recombines TRBV10-3 with TRBJ2-1; TRBD2 aligns across 13 bases. Germline V gene sequence: CDR1 ENHRY, CDR2 SYGVKD. Losses at the gene ends were 1 base for V and 6 bases for J; bases not matched to a gene: 9. The CDR3 is made up of 18 amino acids. CDR3: CAISEYHPGTSGINEQFF. As DNA, the CDR3 is TGTGCCATCAGTGAGTACCACCCCGGGACTAGCGGGATCAATGAGCAGTTCTTC.

The gene calls are TRBV6-5 and TRBJ2-3, with a tentative D call TRBD1 (6 bases). V shed 2 bases and J shed 5 bases, with 14 bases lying between them. The CDR3 totals 15 residues. In germline, CDR1 is MNHEY, CDR2 SVGAGI. The CDR3, as DNA: TGTGCCAGCAGTTACGCGCCTTCCAGGGGAGATACGCAGTATTTT. This encodes CASSYAPSRGDTQYF.

The rearrangement joins TRBV4-1 to TRBJ1-1; D gene unclear. Trimming removed 2 bases from V and 0 bases from J, with 10 bases in between. This CDR3 contains 15 residues. CDR1 MGHRA and CDR2 YSYEKL come from the germline V gene. This chain's CDR3 is CASSQWLFLNTEAFF. The CDR3 bases are TGCGCCAGCAGCCAATGGCTGTTCTTGAACACTGAAGCTTTCTTT.

The chain couples TRBV10-3 to TRBJ1-1; unclear D gene. Trimming cost V 8 bases and J 1 base, with 14 bases left between them. Germline V lookup: CDR1 ENHRY, CDR2 SYGVKD. The length of the CDR3 is 14 residues. The CDR3 region is CAIGVRAGNTEAFF. The CDR3 nucleotides read TGTGCCATCGGGGTGAGGGCGGGGAACACTGAAGCTTTCTTT.

In its sample, this clone was seen a few times. The chain has TRBV5-1 and TRBJ1-2; D not resolved. The CDR3 consists of 14 residues. CDR1 SGHRS and CDR2 YFSETQ come from the germline V gene. V lost 0 bases and J lost 4, with 10 bases in between. For the CDR3, the DNA is TGCGCCAGCAGCTTGGTATCTGGGCCCTATGGCTACACCTTC. Protein sequence: CASSLVSGPYGYTF. Based on the CDR3 plus reference TRBV5-1 and TRBJ1-2, the full variable domain is KAGVTQTPRYLIKTRGQQVTLSCSPISGHRSVSWYQQTPGQGLQFLFEYFSETQRNKGNFPGRFSGRQFSNSRSEMNVSTLELGDSALYLCASSLVSGPYGYTFGSGTRLTVV.

The chain recombines TRBV30 with TRBJ2-7; perhaps TRBD2 as D (6 bases). The CDR3 consists of 17 residues. Germline V gene sequence: CDR1 GTSNPN, CDR2 SVGIG (reference sequence). Trimming took 0 bases from V and 5 from J, leaving 23 bases between them. This CDR3 is CAWSVTPLGGTKDEQYF. The CDR3 bases are TGTGCCTGGAGTGTAACCCCTCTAGGAGGGACCAAGGACGAGCAGTACTTC.

The V gene is TRBV28, the J gene TRBJ2-3; D is ambiguous. The CDR3 totals 11 residues. V was trimmed by 3 bases and J by 6 bases, leaving 4 bases between them. Germline loops: CDR1 MDHEN, CDR2 SYDVKM. The CDR3 is CASSFEDTQYF. CDR3 sequence (DNA): TGTGCCAGCAGTTTCGAGGATACGCAGTATTTT.

The V call is TRBV27, the J call TRBJ1-1; perhaps TRBD1 as D (5 bases). Trimming shortened V by 6 bases and J by 2 bases, and 10 bases separated the two germline ends. The CDR3 covers 13 residues. The germline V gene encodes CDR1 MNHEY and CDR2 SMNVEV (reference sequence). The CDR3, as DNA: TGTGCCAGCAGGGTTGACAGAAACACTGAAGCTTTCTTT. Translation gives CASRVDRNTEAFF.

The rearrangement joins TRBV30 to TRBJ2-3, with D maybe TRBD2 (6 bases). This CDR3 has 12 amino acids. The V gene's germline CDR1 is GTSNPN and CDR2 SVGIG (reference sequence). The V end lost 2 bases, the J end lost 6 bases, and 9 bases lay between the germline ends. The CDR3 bases are TGTGCCTGGAGTCGGAGGGCGGATACGCAGTATTTT. Encoded protein: CAWSRRADTQYF. Full variable domain (rest looked up from reference TRBV30 and TRBJ2-3): SQTIHQWPATLVQPVGSPLSLECTVEGTSNPNLYWYRQAAGRGLQLLFYSVGIGQISSEVPQNLSASRPQDRQFILSSKKLLLSDSGFYLCAWSRRADTQYFGPGTRLTVL.

V usage is TRBV5-1 and J usage is TRBJ2-5, with 14 bases identical to TRBD2. CDR3 length: 16 amino acids. Germline V gives CDR1 SGHRS, CDR2 YFSETQ. The V gene end was trimmed by 0 bases and the J gene end by 5 bases; junction bases not matched to a gene: 3. CDR3 residues: CASSLGLAGGVETQYF. For the CDR3, the DNA is TGCGCCAGCAGCTTGGGACTAGCGGGAGGGGTGGAGACCCAGTACTTC.

This chain connects TRBV6-5 to TRBJ2-7, with 8 positions matching TRBD1. CDR1 and CDR2 (germline): MNHEY, SVGAGI. J was trimmed by 4 bases and V by 7 bases; bases with no gene match: 9. There are 14 residues in the CDR3. The CDR3: CASIPGTGRYEQYF. In nucleotides, the CDR3 is TGTGCCAGCATCCCCGGGACAGGCAGGTACGAGCAGTACTTC.

The chain uses TRBV5-1 and TRBJ2-3; TRBD2 agrees at 13 bases. Germline CDR1 reads SGHRS; CDR2 reads YFSETQ. The CDR3 consists of 17 residues. V gave up 1 base and J gave up 7 bases; unmatched junction bases: 9. The CDR3 coding sequence is TGCGCCAGCAGCTTGCGGCCAACTAGCGGGGGGGAACATACGCAGTATTTT. It translates to CASSLRPTSGGEHTQYF.

The chain carries TRBV3-1 (or the pseudogene TRBV3-2) and TRBJ1-2; 7 positions match TRBD1. The germline V gene encodes CDR1 LGHDT and CDR2 YNNKEL (reference sequence). The junction had 8 bases not matched to a gene; V was cut back by 0 bases and J by 4 bases. The CDR3 length is 16 residues. CDR3 nucleotides: TGTGCCAGCAGCCAAGAAGACAGGGCGGGAATCTATGGCTACACCTTC. Residues: CASSQEDRAGIYGYTF.

This chain uses TRBV14 with TRBJ1-5; D remains unclear. V dropped 6 bases and J dropped 0 bases, with 21 bases sitting between them. This CDR3 spans 18 amino acids. Germline-derived CDR1 and CDR2 are SGHDN and FVKESK. The CDR3 coding sequence is TGTGCCAGCAGGGCCCAACCGCGAAGGAGTTATAGCAATCAGCCCCAGCATTTT. Its protein product is CASRAQPRRSYSNQPQHF. The full variable domain, in which reference TRBV14 and TRBJ1-5 provide the parts outside the CDR3, is EAGVTQFPSHSVIEKGQTVTLRCDPISGHDNLYWYRRVMGKEIKFLLHFVKESKQDESGMPNNRFLAERTGGTYSTLKVQPAELEDSGVYFCASRAQPRRSYSNQPQHFGDGTRLSIL.

This sequence joins TRBV25-1 and TRBJ1-4; TRBD1 matches at 7 bases. Losses at the gene ends were 9 bases for V and 3 bases for J; bases not matched to a gene: 4. From germline, CDR1 is MGHDK and CDR2 SYGVNS. The CDR3 covers 13 residues. CDR3 residues: CASGTEANEKLFF. The CDR3 DNA sequence: TGTGCCAGTGGGACAGAAGCTAATGAAAAACTGTTTTTT.

The chain uses TRBV4-2 and TRBJ1-2, with D maybe TRBD1 (6 bases). The CDR3 sequence is 15 residues long. V was cut by 4 bases and J by 4 bases, with 16 bases left in between. Germline values: CDR1 LGHNA, CDR2 YNFKEQ. The CDR3 coding sequence is TGTGCCAGCAGCCCCTTAGGGCAGGGGCCCTATGGCTACACCTTC. Translating gives CASSPLGQGPYGYTF.

J is TRBJ1-2 and V is TRBV5-8; 8 nucleotides line up with TRBD1. The CDR3 contains 14 residues. Unmatched junction bases numbered 6, after V lost 1 base and J lost 7 bases. From germline, CDR1 is SGHTS and CDR2 YDEGEE. CDR3 sequence reads: CASSLFPGGSGYTF. CDR3 coding DNA: TGTGCCAGCAGCTTGTTTCCAGGGGGCAGTGGCTACACCTTC.

The CDR3 region is CASSVRTGFNEKLFF. The CDR3 nucleotides read TGTGCCAGCAGCGTCCGGACAGGGTTTAATGAAAAACTGTTTTTT. The J gene is TRBJ1-4, the V gene TRBV3-1 (or the pseudogene TRBV3-2), with TRBD1 matching 8 bases. From germline, CDR1 is LGHDT and CDR2 YNNKEL (reference sequence). The CDR3 runs 15 residues. Germline trimming cut 5 bases from V and 4 bases from J; bases unmatched to any gene: 6.

The J gene is TRBJ2-1, the V gene TRBV5-4; D is possibly TRBD1 (6 bases). CDR1 SGHNT and CDR2 YYREEE come from the germline V gene (reference sequence). The CDR3 sequence is 14 residues long. V dropped 1 base and J dropped 2 bases, with 7 bases sitting between them. The CDR3 sequence is CASSLTGTYNEQFF. The CDR3, as DNA: TGTGCCAGCAGCTTGACAGGGACCTACAATGAGCAGTTCTTC.

The V gene is TRBV25-1, the J gene TRBJ1-1, with TRBD1 matching 7 bases. V gave up 2 bases and J gave up 4 bases; unmatched junction bases: 4. Germline-derived CDR1 and CDR2 are MGHDK and SYGVNS. This CDR3 contains 14 residues. CDR3 sequence: CASSEPDRATEAFF. In DNA form, the CDR3 reads TGTGCCAGCAGTGAACCCGACAGGGCCACTGAAGCTTTCTTT.

The DNA of the CDR3 is TGTGCCAGCAGCAGATACACAGGACACTTAAGTTCGCAGTATTTT. This sequence encodes CASSRYTGHLSSQYF. This chain joins TRBV28 and TRBJ2-3, with a possible D match to TRBD1 (5 bases). Trimming removed 6 bases from V and 10 bases from J, with 23 bases in between. This CDR3 has 15 amino acids. In germline, CDR1 is MDHEN, CDR2 SYDVKM.

There are a few counts of this clone. The rearrangement links TRBV19 to TRBJ2-3; 7 nucleotides match TRBD1. CDR1 and CDR2 from the germline V gene are LNHDA and SQIVND (reference sequence). After removal of 9 bases from V and 0 bases from J, the junction contained 6 bases not matched to a gene. The CDR3 runs to 14 residues. The CDR3 sequence is CASKDRQSTDTQYF. CDR3 DNA sequence: TGTGCCAGCAAGGACAGGCAAAGCACAGATACGCAGTATTTT. The entire variable domain, with the rest obtained from reference TRBV19 and TRBJ2-3, is as follows: DGGITQSPKYLFRKEGQNVTLSCEQNLNHDAMYWYRQDPGQGLRLIYYSQIVNDFQKGDIAEGYSVSREKKESFPLTVTSAQKNPTAFYLCASKDRQSTDTQYFGPGTRLTVL.

The chain couples TRBV2 to TRBJ2-7; 10 nucleotides match TRBD2. The CDR3 runs to 14 residues. J was trimmed by 3 bases and V by 5 bases; bases with no gene match: 4. Germline-derived CDR1 and CDR2 are SNHLY and FYNNEI. CDR3 residues: CASSSASGSYEQYF. The CDR3 DNA reads TGTGCCAGCAGTAGCGCTAGCGGGAGCTACGAGCAGTACTTC.

The V gene is TRBV6-2 or TRBV6-3, the J gene TRBJ2-7, with TRBD1 matching 10 bases. CDR3 length: 15 amino acids. V lost 6 bases to trimming and J lost 2 bases; unmatched junction nucleotides: 7. Germline CDR1 MNHEY, CDR2 SVGEGT. Written as DNA, the CDR3 is TGTGCCAGCAGACCTCGGGGGACAGGGGCCTACGAGCAGTACTTC. Residues: CASRPRGTGAYEQYF.

This clone was counted once. The chain recombines TRBV27 with TRBJ2-1; 10 positions match TRBD2. The length of the CDR3 is 16 residues. V was clipped by 3 bases and J by 1 base; unmatched bases: 3. Germline V gene lookup returns CDR1 MNHEY and CDR2 SMNVEV (reference sequence). The CDR3 loop reads CASSFHSGGSYNEQFF. The CDR3 region has the DNA TGTGCCAGCAGTTTTCATAGCGGGGGGTCCTACAATGAGCAGTTCTTC.

V usage is TRBV7-9 and J usage is TRBJ1-1; no definite D call. V lost 5 bases and J 1 base, leaving 14 bases between the germline ends. The CDR3 is 15 amino acids. Looked up from germline, CDR1 is SEHNR and CDR2 is FQNEAQ (reference sequence). The CDR3 nucleotides read TGTGCCAGCAGCCAATGGAGAGGTGGGAACACTGAAGCTTTCTTT. Its translation is CASSQWRGGNTEAFF.

The chain is built from TRBV28 and TRBJ1-1; D is perhaps TRBD1 (6 bases). CDR3 length equals 11 residues. Germline CDR1 is MDHEN and CDR2 is SYDVKM. Deletions cut 6 bases from V and 6 bases from J, with 8 bases between. The CDR3 nucleotides read TGTGCCAGCAGCGGACAGTCTGAAGCTTTCTTT. It codes for CASSGQSEAFF.